The next 32 T cell receptor beta chains were all read from a single sample in a study of blood T cell repertoires in COVID-19. The table came from immunoSEQ multiplex PCR; TCRdb's copy has only in-frame clones and leaves some out. The sample has approximately 200,000 clones, less than 95% seen once. The specimen was peripheral blood. These TCRs come from a man aged 25-40 years with COVID-19, enrolled during active disease.

The chain recombines TRBV12-5 with TRBJ1-6; D may be TRBD1 (6 bases). The ends were cut back, 4 bases at V and 8 bases at J, with 12 bases in the middle. Germline-derived CDR1 and CDR2 are LGHNT and FRNRAP. This CDR3 comprises 14 residues. CDR3 DNA sequence: TGTGCTAGTGGTTCCTTCGGGGGGCATTCACCCCTCCACTTT. Its translation: CASGSFGGHSPLHF. Variable domain in full (rest from reference TRBV12-5 and TRBJ1-6): DARVTQTPRHKVTEMGQEVTMRCQPILGHNTVFWYRQTMMQGLELLAYFRNRAPLDDSGMPKDRFSAEMPDATLATLKIQPSEPRDSAVYFCASGSFGGHSPLHFGNGTRLTVT.

The genes are TRBV3-1 (or the pseudogene TRBV3-2) and TRBJ1-2; D perhaps matches TRBD1 (6 bases). Germline CDR1 reads LGHDT; CDR2 reads YNNKEL (reference sequence). Trimming took off 0 bases at V and 4 bases at J, with 9 bases between the two ends. The CDR3 has 14 residues. The CDR3, as DNA: TGTGCCAGCAGCCAAGAGGGGGCGGGCTATGGCTACACCTTC. Its protein is CASSQEGAGYGYTF.

The gene calls are TRBV6-5 and TRBJ2-5; no firm D call. This CDR3 has 11 amino acids. Trimming removed 7 bases from V and 7 bases from J, with 10 bases in between. CDR1 MNHEY and CDR2 SVGAGI come from the germline V gene. As DNA, the CDR3 is TGTGCCAGCACCGACGAGGTGACCCAGTACTTC. This translates into CASTDEVTQYF.

This clone was seen a single time. The rearrangement uses TRBV3-1 (or the pseudogene TRBV3-2) and TRBJ1-5, with a tentative D call TRBD1 (5 bases). V was pared by 3 bases and J by 6 bases, with 9 bases between. Germline V CDR1 and CDR2: LGHDT, YNNKEL (reference sequence). There are 13 residues in the CDR3. The CDR3 sequence: CASSHRQGQPQHF. CDR3 bases: TGTGCCAGCAGCCACCGGCAGGGTCAGCCCCAGCATTTT.

The genes are TRBV19 and TRBJ2-1, with TRBD2 matching over 10 bases. The CDR3 sequence is 15 residues long. V trimming: 2 bases; J trimming: 6 bases; junction bases outside the gene matches: 4. Germline values: CDR1 LNHDA, CDR2 SQIVND (reference sequence). The CDR3 DNA reads as TGTGCCAGTAGTATAAGGAGCGGGGGGGGCAATGAGCAGTTCTTC. It is translated as CASSIRSGGGNEQFF.

Turning to this clone: Within the sample, other DNA sequences also encode this same CDR3. The J gene is TRBJ1-5, the V gene TRBV6-5, with 9 bases lining up with TRBD1. This CDR3 comprises 14 residues. Looked up from germline, CDR1 is MNHEY and CDR2 is SVGAGI. J was trimmed by 4 bases and V by 5 bases; bases with no gene match: 3. CDR3 coding DNA: TGTGCCAGCAGTCCGGGACAGGGAAATCAGCCCCAGCATTTT. Translated, it gives CASSPGQGNQPQHF.

The chain is built from TRBV6-5 and TRBJ2-7; no firm D call. The V end was cut by 3 bases, the J end by 7 bases, with 13 bases between. The V gene's germline CDR1 is MNHEY and CDR2 SVGAGI. The CDR3 length is 13 residues. This CDR3 reads CASSYSSPGEQYF. CDR3 coding DNA: TGTGCCAGCAGTTATTCTTCCCCCGGTGAGCAGTACTTC.

The chain carries TRBV28 and TRBJ1-3; 8 positions agree with TRBD1. CDR3 length: 16 amino acids. V lost 8 bases to trimming and J lost 3 bases; unmatched junction nucleotides: 12. Looked up from germline, CDR1 is MDHEN and CDR2 is SYDVKM. The CDR3 loop reads CASAGGQGNLGNTIYF. CDR3 coding DNA: TGTGCCAGCGCCGGCGGACAGGGAAACCTTGGAAACACCATATATTTT.

This chain links TRBV29-1 with TRBJ2-3; 7 bases line up with TRBD1. J gave up 0 bases and V 7 bases, and 7 bases lay outside the gene matches. The CDR3 totals 14 residues. The V gene's germline CDR1 is SQVTM and CDR2 ANQGSEA. The CDR3 reads CSAGNRGSTDTQYF. The CDR3 DNA follows: TGCAGCGCGGGAAACAGGGGAAGCACAGATACGCAGTATTTT.

V is TRBV5-4 and J is TRBJ2-7; TRBD1 matches 8 bases. V gave up 4 bases and J gave up 4 bases; unmatched junction bases: 1. The V gene's germline CDR1 is SGHNT and CDR2 YYREEE (reference sequence). The CDR3 spans 12 residues. CDR3 nucleotides: TGTGCCAGCAGCCGGGACAGGTACGAGCAGTACTTC. Translating it yields CASSRDRYEQYF.

Here the CDR3 DNA reads TGTGCCAGCTCGTCCCAAGACAGTCCAACTAATGAAAAACTGTTTTTT. Residues: CASSSQDSPTNEKLFF. The chain employs TRBV18 and TRBJ1-4; possibly TRBD1 for D (5 bases). The CDR3 covers 16 residues. Germline CDR1 and CDR2: KGHSH and LQKENI. The V end was cut by 6 bases, the J end by 0 bases, with 14 bases between. Full variable domain (rest looked up from reference TRBV18 and TRBJ1-4): NAGVMQNPRHLVRRRGQEARLRCSPMKGHSHVYWYRQLPEEGLKFMVYLQKENIIDESGMPKERFSAEFPKEGPSILRIQQVVRGDSAAYFCASSSQDSPTNEKLFFGSGTQLSVL.

The chain couples TRBV11-2 to TRBJ1-3; D perhaps matches TRBD1 (6 bases). Trimming pared 5 bases from V and 0 bases from J, leaving 14 bases between. Germline V gives CDR1 SGHAT, CDR2 FQNNGV. The CDR3 contains 16 residues. DNA for the CDR3: TGTGCCAGCAGCGCAGCTAGGGGGTTCTCTGGAAACACCATATATTTT. Amino acids: CASSAARGFSGNTIYF.

This rearrangement joins TRBV11-2 to TRBJ2-2, with D tentatively TRBD1 (6 bases). The ends were cut back, 6 bases at V and 4 bases at J, with 12 bases in the middle. Germline V gene lookup returns CDR1 SGHAT and CDR2 FQNNGV. There are 14 residues in the CDR3. The CDR3 region is CASSPQGTTGELFF. CDR3 sequence (DNA): TGTGCCAGCAGTCCACAGGGAACCACCGGGGAGCTGTTTTTT.

This chain links TRBV9 with TRBJ1-2; D might be TRBD1 (6 bases). V was shortened by 0 bases and J by 4 bases, with 13 bases between the two germline ends. This CDR3 region has 15 residues. The germline gives CDR1 SGDLS, CDR2 YYNGEE. Written as DNA, the CDR3 is TGTGCCAGCAGCGTAGTTTCCGGGGGGCCCTATGGCTACACCTTC. Residues: CASSVVSGGPYGYTF. The entire variable domain, with the rest obtained from reference TRBV9 and TRBJ1-2, is as follows: DSGVTQTPKHLITATGQRVTLRCSPRSGDLSVYWYQQSLDQGLQFLIQYYNGEERAKGNILERFSAQQFPDLHSELNLSSLELGDSALYFCASSVVSGGPYGYTFGSGTRLTVV.

The rearrangement joins TRBV9 to TRBJ1-2, with D perhaps matching TRBD1 (5 bases). This CDR3 comprises 12 residues. Germline V gene lookup returns CDR1 SGDLS and CDR2 YYNGEE. Trimming took off 4 bases at V and 8 bases at J, with 12 bases between the two ends. CDR3 sequence reads: CASSSSGLGYTF. The DNA of the CDR3 is TGTGCCAGCAGCTCATCAGGGCTCGGCTACACCTTC.

The chain combines TRBV7-7 with TRBJ2-5; 13 bases line up with TRBD2. From germline, CDR1 is SSHAT and CDR2 FNYEAQ (reference sequence). This CDR3 has 15 residues. With 5 bases clipped from V and 4 bases from J, the junction kept 4 bases outside the gene matches. The CDR3 DNA sequence: TGTGCCAGCAGCCCCGGACTAGCGGGGGTAGAGACCCAGTACTTC. Its protein is CASSPGLAGVETQYF.

This sequence joins TRBV3-1 (or the pseudogene TRBV3-2) and TRBJ2-3, with 9 bases fitting TRBD2. The V gene's germline CDR1 is LGHDT and CDR2 YNNKEL (reference sequence). This CDR3 comprises 17 residues. V lost 0 bases, J lost 4 bases, and 8 bases stayed unmatched. In DNA, the CDR3 is TGTGCCAGCAGCCAAGACAGTGCGGGGGGGGTGGCAGATACGCAGTATTTT. This sequence encodes CASSQDSAGGVADTQYF.

The CDR3 region is CASSQAAGGPTGELFF. Written as DNA, the CDR3 is TGTGCCAGCAGCCAAGCAGCGGGGGGGCCCACCGGGGAGCTGTTTTTT. This chain joins TRBV4-2 and TRBJ2-2, with TRBD2 identical over 10 bases. J lost 4 bases, V lost 1 base, and 3 bases had no gene match. Germline V gene sequence: CDR1 LGHNA, CDR2 YNFKEQ. The CDR3 is 16 residues long.

The rearrangement links TRBV7-2 to TRBJ1-2, with 9 nucleotides matching TRBD1. CDR1 is SGHTA, CDR2 FQGNSA, per germline. The CDR3 extends over 13 amino acids. With V trimmed by 5 bases and J by 5 bases, 3 bases remained unmatched. CDR3 residues: CASSIQGAYGYTF. The CDR3 nucleotides read TGTGCCAGCAGCATACAGGGGGCGTATGGCTACACCTTC.

The CDR3 nucleotides read TGCGCCAGCAGCCGACAACAGGGATCTATGGACGAGCAGTACTTC. Translated, it gives CASSRQQGSMDEQYF. V is TRBV4-1 and J is TRBJ2-7; D might be TRBD1 (6 bases). There are 15 residues in the CDR3. Germline V gives CDR1 MGHRA, CDR2 YSYEKL. Deletions cut 4 bases from V and 5 bases from J, with 18 bases between.

V usage is TRBV29-1 and J usage is TRBJ1-3; 7 bases line up with TRBD1. Germline trimming cut 4 bases from V and 2 bases from J; bases unmatched to any gene: 11. The CDR3 is 16 residues long. Germline CDR1 SQVTM, CDR2 ANQGSEA. As DNA, the CDR3 is TGCAGCGTTGCTGTGAACTATGACAGGGCTGGAAACACCATATATTTT. Its translation: CSVAVNYDRAGNTIYF.

The chain uses TRBV7-9 and TRBJ1-5; D is undetermined. The CDR3 totals 13 residues. Germline loops: CDR1 SEHNR, CDR2 FQNEAQ (reference sequence). Trimming took off 5 bases at V and 4 bases at J, with 9 bases between the two ends. The CDR3 bases are TGTGCCAGCAGCCCGGAGGGAAATCAGCCCCAGCATTTT. Translation gives CASSPEGNQPQHF.

This rearrangement joins TRBV19 to TRBJ2-7; D is perhaps TRBD2 (6 bases). V lost 5 bases and J lost 4, with 9 bases in between. This CDR3 spans 12 amino acids. CDR1 LNHDA and CDR2 SQIVND come from the germline V gene (reference sequence). As DNA, the CDR3 is TGTGCCAGTAGTGGGGACTCATACGAGCAGTACTTC. Its protein is CASSGDSYEQYF.

V gene TRBV5-1 combines with J gene TRBJ2-3; 11 positions match TRBD2. V shed 0 bases and J 0 bases; nucleotides not matched to a gene: 12. The CDR3 extends over 20 amino acids. Germline CDR1 is SGHRS and CDR2 is YFSETQ. The CDR3 nucleotides read TGCGCCAGCAGCTTGGTGGCCATTGCTAGCGGGGGGCCTAGCACAGATACGCAGTATTTT. It yields the protein CASSLVAIASGGPSTDTQYF. The variable domain in full, completed from reference TRBV5-1 and TRBJ2-3, reads KAGVTQTPRYLIKTRGQQVTLSCSPISGHRSVSWYQQTPGQGLQFLFEYFSETQRNKGNFPGRFSGRQFSNSRSEMNVSTLELGDSALYLCASSLVAIASGGPSTDTQYFGPGTRLTVL.

The chain couples TRBV29-1 to TRBJ1-1, with 7 bases lining up with TRBD1. Losses at the gene ends were 6 bases for V and 11 bases for J; bases not matched to a gene: 6. Germline CDR1 SQVTM, CDR2 ANQGSEA. CDR3 size: 10 residues. CDR3 in DNA: TGCAGCGTGACGGACAGGCGGGCTTTCTTT. Translating it yields CSVTDRRAFF.

This rearrangement joins TRBV5-6 to TRBJ2-6; no clear D gene. The CDR3 totals 18 residues. V lost 4 bases and J 0 bases, leaving 17 bases between the germline ends. The germline CDR1 and CDR2 sequences are SGHDT and YYEEEE. This CDR3 is CASSQRRQHHSGANVLTF. DNA of the CDR3: TGTGCCAGCAGCCAACGGCGGCAGCACCACTCTGGGGCCAACGTCCTGACTTTC.

CDR3 protein: CASRPTGTGNTIYF. DNA of the CDR3: TGTGCCAGCAGGCCTACAGGGACTGGAAACACCATATATTTT. The rearrangement links TRBV6-5 to TRBJ1-3; a weak D match, TRBD1 (6 bases). Trimming cost V 6 bases and J 2 bases, with 11 bases left between them. The CDR3 totals 14 residues. Germline CDR1 and CDR2: MNHEY and SVGAGI.

The chain uses TRBV18 and TRBJ1-3; 9 positions match TRBD1. Germline V lookup: CDR1 KGHSH, CDR2 LQKENI. V lost 2 bases and J lost 3; bases outside the gene matches: 2. The CDR3 is 15 residues long. CDR3 residues: CASSPGGQGGNTIYF. CDR3 nucleotides: TGTGCCAGCTCACCAGGGGGACAGGGTGGAAACACCATATATTTT.

This chain joins TRBV7-9 and TRBJ1-5; perhaps TRBD1 as D (6 bases). This CDR3 comprises 16 residues. Trimming stripped 1 base from V and 0 bases from J, with 10 bases between. Germline CDR1 and CDR2: SEHNR and FQNEAQ (reference sequence). CDR3 DNA sequence: TGTGCCAGCAGCTTAGTACAGGGTTATAGCAATCAGCCCCAGCATTTT. Its translation is CASSLVQGYSNQPQHF.

This clone was observed a handful of times. This chain links TRBV4-1 with TRBJ1-2; 9 bases are a match to TRBD1. Germline CDR1 is MGHRA and CDR2 is YSYEKL. CDR3 length equals 16 residues. J lost 4 bases, V lost 4 bases, and 10 bases had no gene match. The CDR3 DNA follows: TGCGCCAGCAGCCGGGGAAAACGGGACAGGGTCTATGGCTACACCTTC. Amino acid sequence: CASSRGKRDRVYGYTF.

The chain couples TRBV29-1 to TRBJ1-2; D is unclear. Per the germline V gene, CDR1 is SQVTM and CDR2 is ANQGSEA. V lost 3 bases and J lost 0, with 5 bases in between. The CDR3 has 12 amino acids. The CDR3 region has the DNA TGCAGCGTTGAGTCCTCTAACTATGGCTACACCTTC. Translated: CSVESSNYGYTF. The full variable domain, its missing parts supplied by reference TRBV29-1 and TRBJ1-2, is SAVISQKPSRDICQRGTSLTIQCQVDSQVTMMFWYRQQPGQSLTLIATANQGSEATYESGFVIDKFPISRPNLTFSTLTVSNMSPEDSSIYLCSVESSNYGYTFGSGTRLTVV.

The chain has TRBV19 and TRBJ1-5, with 8 nucleotides matching TRBD1. Trimming cost V 6 bases and J 7 bases; bases outside gene matches: 14. CDR3 length: 16 residues. Germline V gives CDR1 LNHDA, CDR2 SQIVND (reference sequence). The CDR3 protein is CASSNPRTGNRQPQHF. The CDR3 DNA is TGTGCCAGTAGCAACCCCCGGACAGGGAATAGGCAGCCCCAGCATTTT.